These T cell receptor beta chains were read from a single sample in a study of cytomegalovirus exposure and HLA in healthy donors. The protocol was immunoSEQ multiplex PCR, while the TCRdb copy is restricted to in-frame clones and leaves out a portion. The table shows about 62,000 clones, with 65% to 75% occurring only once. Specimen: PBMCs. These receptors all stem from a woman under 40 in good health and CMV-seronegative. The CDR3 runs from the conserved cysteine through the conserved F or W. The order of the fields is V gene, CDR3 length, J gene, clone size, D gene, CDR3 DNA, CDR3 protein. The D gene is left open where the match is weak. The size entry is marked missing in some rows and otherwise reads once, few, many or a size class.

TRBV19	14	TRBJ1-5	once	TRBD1	TGTGCCAGCGGGGGACAGGCTAGCAATCAGCCCCAGCATTTT	CASGGQASNQPQHF
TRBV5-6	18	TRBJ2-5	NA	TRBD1	TGTGCCAGCAGCTCCTACCCGGACAGGGGAGAAGGACAAGAGACCCAGTACTTC	CASSSYPDRGEGQETQYF
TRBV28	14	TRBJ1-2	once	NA	TGTGCCAGCAGTTTACTCAAGGAGAGCTATGGCTACACCTTC	CASSLLKESYGYTF
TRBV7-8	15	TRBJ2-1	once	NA	TGTGCCAGCAGCTTAAGTGGAGCCCAGGGCAATGAGCAGTTCTTC	CASSLSGAQGNEQFF
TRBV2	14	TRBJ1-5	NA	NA	TGTGCCAGCAGTCTAGCTAATCGCAATCAGCCCCAGCATTTT	CASSLANRNQPQHF
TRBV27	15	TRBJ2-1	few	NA	TGTGCCAGCAGTTTAGTAGCGGTTAGTAGCAATGAGCAGTTCTTC	CASSLVAVSSNEQFF
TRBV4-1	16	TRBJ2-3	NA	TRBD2	TGCGCCAGCAGCCAAGTTCTGGCGGGAGGCACAGATACGCAGTATTTT	CASSQVLAGGTDTQYF
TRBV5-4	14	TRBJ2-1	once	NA	TGTGCCAGCAGCTTGACTAGCTATGACAATGAGCAGTTCTTC	CASSLTSYDNEQFF
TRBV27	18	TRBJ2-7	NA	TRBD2	TGTGCCAGCAGACCTCCGCTCGGGACTAGCGGGAGAACCTACGAGCAGTACTTC	CASRPPLGTSGRTYEQYF
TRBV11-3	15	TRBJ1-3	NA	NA	TGTGCCAGCAGCGAATCCTCGGACAGAGGAAACACCATATATTTT	CASSESSDRGNTIYF
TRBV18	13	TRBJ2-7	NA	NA	TGTGCCAGCTCATTGCAAGAGGGCTACGAGCAGTACTTC	CASSLQEGYEQYF
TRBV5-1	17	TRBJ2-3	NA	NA	TGCGCCAGCAGCTTGGCCAACTGGGACACTAGCACAGATACGCAGTATTTT	CASSLANWDTSTDTQYF
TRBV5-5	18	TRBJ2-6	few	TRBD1	TGTGCCAGCAGTCCCGGACAGGGGGCGGCTTCTGGGGCCAACGTCCTGACTTTC	CASSPGQGAASGANVLTF
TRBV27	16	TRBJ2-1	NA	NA	TGTGCCAGCAGTTGGGGGGGTGAGGGACATTACAATGAGCAGTTCTTC	CASSWGGEGHYNEQFF
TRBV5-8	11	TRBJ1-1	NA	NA	TGTGCCAGCACCTTCACCGGGAGGGCTTTCTTT	CASTFTGRAFF
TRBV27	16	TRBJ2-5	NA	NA	TGTGCCAGCAGTTTATGGGGGGAGGTGGGACAAGAGACCCAGTACTTC	CASSLWGEVGQETQYF
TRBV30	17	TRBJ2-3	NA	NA	TGTGCCTGGAGTGTAAGGTGGGGCGGTTCTAGCACAGATACGCAGTATTTT	CAWSVRWGGSSTDTQYF
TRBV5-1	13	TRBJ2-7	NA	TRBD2	TGCGCCAGCTCTAGCGGGATATCCTACGAGCAGTACTTC	CASSSGISYEQYF
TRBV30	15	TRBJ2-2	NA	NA	TGTGCCTGGAGTTCCTTGGGCAGGGAGGCCGGGGAGCTGTTTTTT	CAWSSLGREAGELFF
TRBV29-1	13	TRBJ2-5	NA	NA	TGCAGCGTTGAATCGGGTGCGGGGGAGACCCAGTACTTC	CSVESGAGETQYF
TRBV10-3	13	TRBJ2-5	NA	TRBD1	TGTGCCACGGAAAAACAGGGGGTAAGAGAGCAGTACTTC	CATEKQGVREQYF
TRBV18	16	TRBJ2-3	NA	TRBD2	TGTGCCAGCTCACCGATGACTAGCGGGAGTGCAGATACGCAGTATTTT	CASSPMTSGSADTQYF
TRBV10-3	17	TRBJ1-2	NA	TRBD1	TGTGCCATCAGTGAGTCCGACAGGGGCTTAGCTAACTATGGCTACACCTTC	CAISESDRGLANYGYTF
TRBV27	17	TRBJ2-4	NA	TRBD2	TGTGCCAGCAGCGACGGGCTAGCGGGAGGGAGGGGAAACATTCAGTACTTC	CASSDGLAGGRGNIQYF
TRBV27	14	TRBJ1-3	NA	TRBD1	TGTGCCAGCAGTCCCCGGACAGGGAGAAACACCATATATTTT	CASSPRTGRNTIYF
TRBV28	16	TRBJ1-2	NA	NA	TGTGCCAGCAGTTTGGGGCTCTTGACTTTAGGCTATGGCTACACCTTC	CASSLGLLTLGYGYTF
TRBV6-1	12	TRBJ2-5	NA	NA	TGTGCCAGCAGTGATGAGGGTTTGACCCAGTACTTC	CASSDEGLTQYF
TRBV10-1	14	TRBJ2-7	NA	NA	TGCGCCAGCAGTGAGTTGACTAGTTCCTACGAGCAGTACTTC	CASSELTSSYEQYF
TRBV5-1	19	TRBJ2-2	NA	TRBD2	TGCGCCAGCAGCTTGTCAGGACTAGCGGGAGCGTCGAACACCGGGGAGCTGTTTTTT	CASSLSGLAGASNTGELFF
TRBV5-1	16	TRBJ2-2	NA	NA	TGCGCCAGCAGCTTGGACGGAGGGCCGGGTACCGGGGAGCTGTTTTTT	CASSLDGGPGTGELFF
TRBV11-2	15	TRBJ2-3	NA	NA	TGTGCCAGCAGCTTAAACCCAGGCAGCACAGATACGCAGTATTTT	CASSLNPGSTDTQYF
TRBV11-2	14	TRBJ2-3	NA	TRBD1	TGTGCCAGCAGTTCAAACAGGGGCCCAGATACGCAGTATTTT	CASSSNRGPDTQYF
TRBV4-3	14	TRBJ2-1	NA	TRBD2	TGCGCCAGCAGCCAAGGTGGGGGAGGGCGAGAGCAGTTCTTC	CASSQGGGGREQFF
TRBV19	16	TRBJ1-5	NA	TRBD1	TGTGCCAGTAGTATCAGGGGGACGGGCCGGGGTCAGCCCCAGCATTTT	CASSIRGTGRGQPQHF
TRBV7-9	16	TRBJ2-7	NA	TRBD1	TGTGCCAGCAGCCCGGTAATGGGACAGGGTGTGTACGAGCAGTACTTC	CASSPVMGQGVYEQYF
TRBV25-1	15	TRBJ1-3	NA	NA	TGTGCCAGCAGTGACCTTGGTAGCTCTGGAAACACCATATATTTT	CASSDLGSSGNTIYF
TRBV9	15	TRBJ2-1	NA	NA	TGTGCCAGCAGCGTGGGCAGCTTGTCTTACAATGAGCAGTTCTTC	CASSVGSLSYNEQFF
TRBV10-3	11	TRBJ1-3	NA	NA	TGTGCCATCAGTGTAGGAAACACCATATATTTT	CAISVGNTIYF
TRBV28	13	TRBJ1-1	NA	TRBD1	TGTGCCAGCAGCCTCGGACAGGGTAAAATGGCTTTCTTT	CASSLGQGKMAFF
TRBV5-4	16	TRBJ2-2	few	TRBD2	TGTGCCAGCAGCGCGGCCGGGACTAGCTGGACCGGGGAGCTGTTTTTT	CASSAAGTSWTGELFF
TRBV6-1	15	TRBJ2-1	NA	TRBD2	TGTGCCAGCAGTGACCGGACTAGCGGGGGCCATGAGCAGTTCTTC	CASSDRTSGGHEQFF
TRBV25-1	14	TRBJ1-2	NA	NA	TGTGCCAGCAGCGATAACACAGGCCCCTATGGCTACACCTTC	CASSDNTGPYGYTF